This T cell receptor (beta chain) originates from a study of blood T cell repertoires in COVID-19. In the study overall: The United States, Italy and Spain provided the acute and convalescent COVID-19 samples. PBMCs, B-cell-depleted T cells, or T cells provided the cDNA or gDNA that made up the material.

Repertoires were generated with immunoSEQ multiplex PCR, while TCRdb's copy carries only in-frame clones and drops some. The sample contains under 200,000 clones, around 85% of which appear only once. Germline CDR1 and CDR2: LGHDT and YNNKEL (reference sequence). J lost 4 bases, V lost 0 bases, and 5 bases had no gene match. The CDR3 consists of 16 residues. Clinical histories supplied by participants themselves formed the basis of cohort assignment. The receptor comes from a woman in her 40s with acute COVID-19. The rearrangement joins TRBV3-1 (or the pseudogene TRBV3-2) to TRBJ2-1, with TRBD2 matching over 8 bases. The sample taken for sequencing was PBMCs or T cells enriched from blood (not recorded which). In nucleotides, the CDR3 is TGTGCCAGCAGCCAAGAGATGGTAGCGGGATACAATGAGCAGTTCTTC. Its translation: CASSQEMVAGYNEQFF.